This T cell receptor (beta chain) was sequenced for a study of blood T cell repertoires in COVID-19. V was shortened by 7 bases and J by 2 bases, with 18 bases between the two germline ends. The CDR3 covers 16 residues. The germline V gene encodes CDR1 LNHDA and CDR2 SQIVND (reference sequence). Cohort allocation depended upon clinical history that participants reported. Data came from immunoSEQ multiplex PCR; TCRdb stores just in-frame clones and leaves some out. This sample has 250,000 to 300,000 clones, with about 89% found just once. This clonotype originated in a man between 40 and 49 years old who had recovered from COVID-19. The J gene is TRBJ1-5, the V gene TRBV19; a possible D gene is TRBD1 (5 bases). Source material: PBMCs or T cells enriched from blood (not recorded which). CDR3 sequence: CASTPDSSLGNQPQHF. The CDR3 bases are TGTGCCAGTACCCCCGACAGTTCCCTTGGCAATCAGCCCCAGCATTTT.